This TCR beta chain emerged from a study of early T cells in non-severe SARS-CoV-2 infection (TCRdb year 2021). For the study in its entirety: Bulk RNA from unsorted whole blood was used for TCR sequencing, so alpha and beta chains could not be paired.

This clonotype was detected many times. Which antigen it targets is not known. Base qualities are not at hand, and no much larger clone is one base apart. Library preparation employed 5' RACE. For sequencing, a NextSeq 500 was employed. To correct for sequencing error and PCR bias, the TCR library protocol tagged individual cDNA molecules with unique molecular identifiers. Sequencing covered both TCR alpha and beta chains, and within each sample the abundances of alpha and beta sequences were tightly co-correlated. For the original study's pipeline: V gene, J gene and CDR3 annotation of TCR sequences was performed with Decombinator V4. Expanded TCRs were defined as changing significantly between any two time points under a Poisson model with p below 0.0001. TCR abundances were normalised to the total number of TCRs sequenced per sample and expressed as counts per million. MAIT TCRs were defined by TRAV1-2 paired with TRAJ12, TRAJ20 or TRAJ33, and iNKT TCRs by TRAV10 paired with TRAJ18. VDJdb, accessed 1 November 2021, was searched for CMV, EBV and SARS-CoV-2 annotated TCRs, with TCRs annotated for multiple antigens excluded. TCRdb reanalyzed the raw reads on its own, using fastp at Q25 for trimming and MiXCR for clone calling, and kept in-frame beta chains. One record per CDR3 amino acid sequence lists the most common genes and DNA. TCRdb, not the original authors, processed these V and J calls. For this sample the table gives around 40,000 distinct CDR3 sequences, of which roughly 11% were detected only once. Approximately 8.7% of the sample is in the top ten clones.

Relative to germline, V is missing 5 bases and J is missing 2 bases, with 3 bases of the junction outside any gene match. Including cysteine and phenylalanine, the CDR3 has 12 amino acids. The CDR3 DNA has 36 bases and is translated from base 1. CDR1 and CDR2 (DFQATT, SNEGSKA) derive from the germline V gene (reference sequence). Paper-wide results and their limitations: Matching against VDJdb was skewed toward anti-spike CD8 responses, likely underestimated virus-specific expansions, and missed private and CD4 specificities.

Set within a cohort of healthcare workers in London, UK, this nested case-control study involved weekly PCR testing of nasopharyngeal swabs along with blood sampling. Healthcare workers were enrolled in the week of the UK lockdown, from 23 to 31 March 2020, and were followed every week for up to roughly 15 weeks. The sequencing input was whole blood. The chain employs TRBV20-1 and TRBJ2-7; a stretch of 7 junction bases matches TRBD1. This receptor was taken from an adult who was a healthcare worker with PCR-confirmed SARS-CoV-2 infection or an uninfected control (not recorded which). The CDR3 protein is CSAAQGAYEQYF. In nucleotide form, the sequence is TGCAGTGCTGCGCAGGGGGCCTACGAGCAGTACTTC.